Below, 30 T cell receptor beta chains from the same sample are listed, as sequenced in a study of blood T cell repertoires in COVID-19. Sequencing was performed with immunoSEQ multiplex PCR; in TCRdb, only in-frame clones are kept and a portion is missing. This sample has some 100,000 clones, with roughly 90% found just once. Material for sequencing was peripheral blood. Receptors were obtained from a man aged 25-45 years in a cohort sampled during active COVID-19.

The CDR3 nucleotides are TGTGCCAGCAGCACCGGACTAGCGGGGGCCCTTTCCACAGATACGCAGTATTTT. Translation gives CASSTGLAGALSTDTQYF. The chain recombines TRBV7-8 with TRBJ2-3, with TRBD2 matching 13 bases. After removal of 5 bases from V and 2 bases from J, the junction contained 10 bases not matched to a gene. This CDR3 is 18 amino acids long. CDR1 is SGHVS, CDR2 FQNEAQ, per germline. The full variable domain, its missing parts supplied by reference TRBV7-8 and TRBJ2-3, is GAGVSQSPRYKVAKRGQDVALRCDPISGHVSLFWYQQALGQGPEFLTYFQNEAQLDKSGLPSDRFFAERPEGSVSTLKIQRTQQEDSAVYLCASSTGLAGALSTDTQYFGPGTRLTVL.

The rearrangement links TRBV18 to TRBJ1-2, with unresolved D. Trimming took off 0 bases at V and 4 bases at J, with 9 bases between the two ends. CDR1 is KGHSH, CDR2 LQKENI, per germline. The CDR3 totals 14 residues. The CDR3 here is CASSPPGEIYGYTF. The CDR3 bases are TGTGCCAGCTCACCACCAGGAGAAATCTATGGCTACACCTTC.

This clone was observed once. The V and J genes are TRBV4-3 and TRBJ2-1, with D maybe TRBD2 (6 bases). Germline CDR1 reads LGHNA; CDR2 reads YSLEER. CDR3 size: 17 residues. Trimming removed 0 bases from V and 7 bases from J, with 19 bases in between. CDR3 sequence (DNA): TGCGCCAGCAGCCAAGATCTGGAGGGACCCACTACAAATGAGCAGTTCTTC. Protein: CASSQDLEGPTTNEQFF.

The chain couples TRBV11-2 to TRBJ2-3, with 9 bases aligning to TRBD2. From germline, CDR1 is SGHAT and CDR2 FQNNGV. CDR3 length: 19 residues. Losses at the gene ends were 1 base for V and 1 base for J; bases not matched to a gene: 12. Written as DNA, the CDR3 is TGTGCCAGCAGCTTAGGAGGCGGGGGGGCCTTCATGGGCACAGATACGCAGTATTTT. Translation: CASSLGGGGAFMGTDTQYF.

The chain has TRBV5-6 and TRBJ1-5; D is perhaps TRBD1 (6 bases). With 0 bases removed from V and 7 bases from J, the gap between germline ends came to 11 bases. The CDR3 consists of 14 residues. Germline V lookup: CDR1 SGHDT, CDR2 YYEEEE. The CDR3 coding sequence is TGTGCCAGCAGCTTGGGCCGACAGGAACAGCCCCAGCATTTT. It encodes CASSLGRQEQPQHF.

This clone has a handful of counts. The V call is TRBV7-9, the J call TRBJ1-2, with TRBD1 matching over 7 bases. The germline gives CDR1 SEHNR, CDR2 FQNEAQ (reference sequence). V shed 4 bases, J shed 7 bases, and the junction held 21 bases outside the gene matches. There are 18 residues in the CDR3. CDR3 protein: CASSSNRGPTTSARGYTF. The DNA for the CDR3 is TGTGCCAGCAGCTCCAACAGGGGCCCCACTACAAGCGCCCGTGGCTACACCTTC.

CDR3 protein: CASSYSGTGGDTIYF. CDR3 nucleotide sequence: TGTGCCAGCAGTTACTCCGGGACAGGGGGAGACACCATATATTTT. The J gene is TRBJ1-3, the V gene TRBV6-6; TRBD1 matches 11 bases. The V and J ends lost 0 bases and 8 bases, in that order; junction bases with no gene match: 3. This CDR3 spans 15 amino acids. Germline CDR1 reads MNHNY; CDR2 reads SVGAGI (reference sequence).

J is TRBJ2-1 and V is TRBV18; a possible D gene is TRBD1 (6 bases). The CDR3 has 16 amino acids. CDR1 and CDR2 from the germline V gene are KGHSH and LQKENI. V was pared by 3 bases and J by 8 bases, with 20 bases between. The CDR3 coding sequence is TGTGCCAGCTCACCCGTGGACAGCCCCCAGAAGGATGAGCAGTTCTTC. It specifies CASSPVDSPQKDEQFF.

The CDR3 DNA follows: TGTGCCAGCAGCTTTGGGCAAAACACCGGGGAGCTGTTTTTT. This encodes CASSFGQNTGELFF. The rearrangement uses TRBV7-7 and TRBJ2-2; D is undetermined. V shed 3 bases and J shed 2 bases, with 7 bases lying between them. Germline V lookup: CDR1 SSHAT, CDR2 FNYEAQ (reference sequence). There are 14 residues in the CDR3.

This chain uses TRBV28 with TRBJ2-2; 10 bases fit TRBD2. Germline lookup yields CDR1 MDHEN and CDR2 SYDVKM. Germline trimming cut 3 bases from V and 7 bases from J; bases unmatched to any gene: 8. CDR3 length equals 16 residues. The CDR3 DNA follows: TGTGCCAGCAGTTTCCCCAGCGGGGGGGGAAGCGGGGAGCTGTTTTTT. It translates to CASSFPSGGGSGELFF.

The chain employs TRBV9 and TRBJ2-2, with 9 bases aligning to TRBD1. Trimming at V came to 0 bases and at J to 5 bases, leaving 5 bases not matched to a gene. Germline-derived CDR1 and CDR2 are SGDLS and YYNGEE. This CDR3 has 16 residues. The CDR3 DNA follows: TGTGCCAGCAGCGTAGACCCAGGACAGGGGACCGGGGAGCTGTTTTTT. Protein: CASSVDPGQGTGELFF.

The V and J genes are TRBV19 and TRBJ2-7; TRBD2 might be the D (5 bases). CDR1 is LNHDA, CDR2 SQIVND, per germline (reference sequence). This CDR3 has 13 amino acids. V was trimmed by 10 bases and J by 5 bases, leaving 18 bases between them. The CDR3 here is CATKHDSANEQYF. The CDR3 DNA reads as TGTGCCACCAAGCACGATAGCGCAAACGAGCAGTACTTC.

On this clone itself: Other DNA sequences within the sample encode an identical CDR3. This chain connects TRBV30 to TRBJ2-7; no firm D call. Germline V CDR1 and CDR2: GTSNPN, SVGIG (reference sequence). The CDR3 extends over 11 amino acids. V dropped 2 bases and J dropped 1 base, with 3 bases sitting between them. The CDR3 protein is CAWSSSYEQYF. CDR3 nucleotide sequence: TGTGCCTGGAGTTCGTCCTACGAGCAGTACTTC.

V and J are TRBV27 and TRBJ2-1; 9 positions match TRBD2. V shed 2 bases and J 0 bases; nucleotides not matched to a gene: 14. Germline V gene data show CDR1 as MNHEY and CDR2 as SMNVEV (reference sequence). The length of the CDR3 is 20 residues. In DNA, the CDR3 is TGTGCCAGCAGTTTAATGGTGGGCGTTAGCGGGGGCCGCTCCTACAATGAGCAGTTCTTC. Translated, it gives CASSLMVGVSGGRSYNEQFF.

V and J are TRBV6-6 and TRBJ1-4, with unresolved D. Between the trimmed V and J ends, which lost 6 bases and 4 bases, there was a span of 9 bases. The CDR3 is made up of 13 amino acids. Per the germline V gene, CDR1 is MNHNY and CDR2 is SVGAGI (reference sequence). The CDR3 DNA is TGTGCCAGCAGGTCCAGAATTAATGAAAAACTGTTTTTT. Protein product: CASRSRINEKLFF.

The chain combines TRBV4-2 with TRBJ1-2; the match to TRBD1 covers 7 bases. V was clipped by 4 bases and J by 3 bases; unmatched bases: 8. CDR1 and CDR2 (germline): LGHNA, YNFKEQ. This CDR3 contains 15 residues. CDR3 loop: CASSPEGQTYYGYTF. DNA for the CDR3: TGTGCCAGCAGCCCCGAGGGACAGACTTACTATGGCTACACCTTC.

The chain has TRBV19 and TRBJ2-3; D is possibly TRBD2 (6 bases). The V and J ends lost 3 bases and 2 bases respectively, with 18 bases between them. CDR1 LNHDA and CDR2 SQIVND come from the germline V gene (reference sequence). This CDR3 contains 17 residues. Here the CDR3 reads CASSIRARGLATDTQYF. The CDR3 region has the DNA TGTGCCAGTAGTATTCGGGCGCGGGGCCTAGCCACAGATACGCAGTATTTT.

The chain joins TRBV6-1 to TRBJ1-5, with D hard to call. Germline V gives CDR1 MNHNS, CDR2 SASEGT. Trimming cost V 4 bases and J 9 bases, with 22 bases left between them. CDR3 size: 16 residues. CDR3 bases: TGTGCCAGCAGTGCTAGGACGGTTCCGCGGGTAACGCCCCAGCATTTT. Translated: CASSARTVPRVTPQHF.

V is TRBV7-2 and J is TRBJ2-3; 12 bases map to TRBD2. CDR1 and CDR2 from the germline V gene are SGHTA and FQGNSA. The V and J ends lost 1 base and 7 bases, in that order; junction bases with no gene match: 9. The length of the CDR3 is 17 residues. CDR3 coding DNA: TGTGCCAGCAGCTTAGTAGGTCTAGCGGGGGGGTCAAATACGCAGTATTTT. Translation gives CASSLVGLAGGSNTQYF.

This clone has a handful of counts. V and J are TRBV5-1 and TRBJ2-7, with D perhaps TRBD1 (6 bases). V was trimmed by 2 bases and J by 3 bases, leaving 9 bases between them. The germline V gene encodes CDR1 SGHRS and CDR2 YFSETQ. This CDR3 region has 13 residues. In nucleotides, the CDR3 is TGCGCCAGCAGCTTCGGGACACTCTACGAGCAGTACTTC. Its translation: CASSFGTLYEQYF.

The chain uses TRBV6-5 and TRBJ1-1; D is undetermined. Trimming cost V 2 bases and J 1 base, with 8 bases left between them. The CDR3 has 14 residues. Germline CDR1 reads MNHEY; CDR2 reads SVGAGI. CDR3 nucleotide sequence: TGTGCCAGCAGTTACACATCAAGGAACACTGAAGCTTTCTTT. Translating gives CASSYTSRNTEAFF.

The J gene is TRBJ2-3, the V gene TRBV4-3; TRBD2 agrees at 7 bases. The CDR3 is 15 residues long. Unmatched junction bases numbered 5, after V lost 4 bases and J lost 1 base. Germline-derived CDR1 and CDR2 are LGHNA and YSLEER. CDR3 protein: CASSLRAGGTDTQYF. CDR3 bases: TGCGCCAGCAGCCTCAGGGCGGGGGGCACAGATACGCAGTATTTT.

Here the CDR3 reads CASSEPTGTTEAFF. The CDR3 region has the DNA TGCGCCAGCAGTGAACCCACAGGGACCACTGAAGCTTTCTTT. V and J are TRBV5-1 and TRBJ1-1; D may be TRBD1 (6 bases). Germline V gene sequence: CDR1 SGHRS, CDR2 YFSETQ. Trimming took off 5 bases at V and 4 bases at J, with 15 bases between the two ends. The CDR3 covers 14 residues.

The chain couples TRBV14 to TRBJ1-2; maybe TRBD1 (5 bases). CDR3 length: 17 amino acids. The V and J ends lost 4 bases and 6 bases respectively, with 24 bases between them. Germline lookup yields CDR1 SGHDN and CDR2 FVKESK. The CDR3 loop is CASSPSQGRRSTHGYTF. In DNA form, the CDR3 reads TGTGCCAGCAGCCCTAGTCAGGGAAGGAGAAGCACTCATGGCTACACCTTC.

In the case of this clone: Other DNA sequences of this sample code for an identical CDR3. This sequence joins TRBV7-9 and TRBJ2-3; D gene uncertain. V was shortened by 0 bases and J by 0 bases, with 4 bases between the two germline ends. This CDR3 contains 14 residues. Germline V gene data show CDR1 as SEHNR and CDR2 as FQNEAQ (reference sequence). CDR3 coding DNA: TGTGCCAGCAGCTTAGCCTATAGCACAGATACGCAGTATTTT. It codes for CASSLAYSTDTQYF.

The chain employs TRBV5-6 and TRBJ2-2; D remains ambiguous. The V gene lost 3 bases and the J gene lost 0 bases, with 3 bases spanning the gap. The germline V gene encodes CDR1 SGHDT and CDR2 YYEEEE. The CDR3 runs to 13 residues. This CDR3 is CASSYTNTGELFF. The CDR3 DNA is TGTGCCAGCAGCTACACGAACACCGGGGAGCTGTTTTTT.

This clone showed up just a few times. This rearrangement joins TRBV10-2 to TRBJ2-5; 11 bases map to TRBD2. V dropped 5 bases and J dropped 2; count of bases not matched to a gene: 7. The CDR3 runs 16 residues. From germline, CDR1 is WSHSY and CDR2 SAAADI. The DNA of the CDR3 is TGCGCCAGCAGTCCAAGACTAGCGGGGCCGCAAGAGACCCAGTACTTC. Its protein is CASSPRLAGPQETQYF.

The rearrangement links TRBV18 to TRBJ2-5, with D tentatively TRBD1 (6 bases). The CDR3 runs to 14 residues. Germline V CDR1 and CDR2: KGHSH, LQKENI. V gave up 0 bases and J gave up 5 bases, with 10 bases separating them. The CDR3 coding sequence is TGTGCCAGCTCACCACCGGACAGAGCGGAGACCCAGTACTTC. Its translation: CASSPPDRAETQYF.

The chain is built from TRBV6-6 and TRBJ2-5, with D perhaps matching TRBD2 (6 bases). CDR3 size: 11 residues. Germline loops: CDR1 MNHNY, CDR2 SVGAGI (reference sequence). With 10 bases removed from V and 7 bases from J, the gap between germline ends came to 13 bases. This CDR3 is CATGPGGTQYF. In DNA, the CDR3 is TGTGCCACCGGGCCCGGGGGGACCCAGTACTTC.

The chain recombines TRBV7-8 with TRBJ1-1; a weak D match, TRBD1 (6 bases). Germline values: CDR1 SGHVS, CDR2 FQNEAQ. The germline V and J ends were trimmed by 3 bases and 6 bases, with 11 bases remaining between them. This CDR3 comprises 13 residues. CDR3 region: CASSFSEGAEAFF. The CDR3 DNA reads TGTGCCAGCAGCTTTTCCGAGGGGGCTGAAGCTTTCTTT.